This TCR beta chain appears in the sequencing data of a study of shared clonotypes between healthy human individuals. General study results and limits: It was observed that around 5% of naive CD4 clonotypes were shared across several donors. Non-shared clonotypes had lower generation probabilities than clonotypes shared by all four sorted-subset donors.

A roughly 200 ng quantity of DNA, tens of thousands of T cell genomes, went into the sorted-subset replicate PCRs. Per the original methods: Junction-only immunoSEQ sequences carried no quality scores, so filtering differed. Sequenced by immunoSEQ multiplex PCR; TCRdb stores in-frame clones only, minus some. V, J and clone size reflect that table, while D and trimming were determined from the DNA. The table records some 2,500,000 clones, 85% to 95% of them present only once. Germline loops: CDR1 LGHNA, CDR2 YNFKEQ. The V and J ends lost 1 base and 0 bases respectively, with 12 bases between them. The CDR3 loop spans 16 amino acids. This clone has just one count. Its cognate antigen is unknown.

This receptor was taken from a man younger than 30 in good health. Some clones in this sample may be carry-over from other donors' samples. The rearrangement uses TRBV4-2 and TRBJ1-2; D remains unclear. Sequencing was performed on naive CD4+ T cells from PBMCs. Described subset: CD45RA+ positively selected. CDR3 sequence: CASSQGGTESNYGYTF. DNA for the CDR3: TGTGCCAGCAGCCAAGGGGGAACAGAATCTAACTATGGCTACACCTTC.